A selection of T cell receptor beta chains follows, all from one sample in a study of early T cells in non-severe SARS-CoV-2 infection. TCRdb passed the 5' RACE reads through MiXCR, listing each CDR3 protein once. This table has about 64,000 distinct CDR3 sequences, 4.9% appearing once. The sequenced sample consisted of whole blood. The receptors shown here come from an adult who was a healthcare worker with PCR-confirmed SARS-CoV-2 infection or an uninfected control (not recorded which). Both conserved end residues are part of each CDR3. The D gene is left open where the match is weak. Some rows mark clone size as missing; the rest say once, few, many or name a class of expanded clone.

len: 14
v_gene: TRBV10-3
abundance: few
d_gene: -
j_gene: TRBJ2-7
CDR3nt: TGTGCCATCAGCTCGACGGCCAACTCCTACGAGCAGTACTTC
CDR3aa: CAISSTANSYEQYF

len: 14
v_gene: TRBV20-1
abundance: many
d_gene: TRBD1
j_gene: TRBJ1-4
CDR3nt: TGCAGTGCCCGCTGGACAGGGGCGAGGGAAAAACTGTTTTTT
CDR3aa: CSARWTGAREKLFF

len: 16
v_gene: TRBV11-3
abundance: few
d_gene: -
j_gene: TRBJ2-1
CDR3nt: TGTGCCAGCAGCTTATTCTTAGGTTGGGGGGCCAATGAGCAGTTCTTC
CDR3aa: CASSLFLGWGANEQFF

len: 15
v_gene: TRBV7-9
abundance: many
d_gene: -
j_gene: TRBJ2-2
CDR3nt: TGTGCCAGCAGCTTAGATGACGTGAACACCGGGGAGCTGTTTTTT
CDR3aa: CASSLDDVNTGELFF

len: 16
v_gene: TRBV28
abundance: -
d_gene: TRBD2
j_gene: TRBJ2-3
CDR3nt: TGTGCCAGCAGCGGACTAGCGGGAGCGGGGGCAGATACGCAGTATTTT
CDR3aa: CASSGLAGAGADTQYF

len: 11
v_gene: TRBV29-1
abundance: -
d_gene: -
j_gene: TRBJ2-1
CDR3nt: TGCAGCGTGGGCCCAGGGTTAGAGCAGTTCTTC
CDR3aa: CSVGPGLEQFF

len: 14
v_gene: TRBV19
abundance: few
d_gene: -
j_gene: TRBJ1-1
CDR3nt: TGTGCCAGTAGTGTGGACGCGTGGAATACTGAAGCTTTCTTT
CDR3aa: CASSVDAWNTEAFF

len: 14
v_gene: TRBV11-2
abundance: many
d_gene: -
j_gene: TRBJ2-7
CDR3nt: TGTGCCAGCAGCTTAGGCCCGACTAGCTACGAGCAGTACTTC
CDR3aa: CASSLGPTSYEQYF

len: 15
v_gene: TRBV3-1
abundance: -
d_gene: TRBD1
j_gene: TRBJ2-7
CDR3nt: TGTGCCAGCAGCCCATCAAGGACAGGGACCTACGAGCAGTACTTC
CDR3aa: CASSPSRTGTYEQYF

len: 17
v_gene: TRBV18
abundance: -
d_gene: -
j_gene: TRBJ1-3
CDR3nt: TGTGCCAGCTCACCCACGGGAATCATTTTCTCTGGAAACACCATATATTTT
CDR3aa: CASSPTGIIFSGNTIYF

len: 13
v_gene: TRBV27
abundance: many
d_gene: -
j_gene: TRBJ2-7
CDR3nt: TGTGCCAGCAGTTTCTCCGGTTCGGGAGAGCAGTACTTC
CDR3aa: CASSFSGSGEQYF

len: 13
v_gene: TRBV20-1
abundance: -
d_gene: TRBD1
j_gene: TRBJ2-3
CDR3nt: TGCAGTGCCCCGGGACAGGGCGCAGATACGCAGTATTTT
CDR3aa: CSAPGQGADTQYF

len: 11
v_gene: TRBV29-1
abundance: -
d_gene: -
j_gene: TRBJ2-5
CDR3nt: TGCAGCGTTGGAACTCGGGAGACCCAGTACTTC
CDR3aa: CSVGTRETQYF

len: 16
v_gene: TRBV5-4
abundance: few
d_gene: TRBD2
j_gene: TRBJ2-5
CDR3nt: TGTGCCAGCAGCCCTGGACTAGCGGGAGGGGTGGAGACCCAGTACTTC
CDR3aa: CASSPGLAGGVETQYF

len: 14
v_gene: TRBV5-1
abundance: few
d_gene: -
j_gene: TRBJ1-5
CDR3nt: TGCGCCAGCAGCTTGGCAGGGGAGGGTCAGCCCCAGCATTTT
CDR3aa: CASSLAGEGQPQHF

len: 14
v_gene: TRBV7-9
abundance: many
d_gene: TRBD1
j_gene: TRBJ1-2
CDR3nt: TGTGCCAGCAGCGCCAGACAGGGATCCTATGGCTACACCTTC
CDR3aa: CASSARQGSYGYTF

len: 15
v_gene: TRBV5-1
abundance: -
d_gene: -
j_gene: TRBJ2-3
CDR3nt: TGCGCCAGCAGCTTGGACGGCCACCGCACAGATACGCAGTATTTT
CDR3aa: CASSLDGHRTDTQYF

len: 13
v_gene: TRBV5-1
abundance: -
d_gene: -
j_gene: TRBJ1-2
CDR3nt: TGCGCCAGCAGCTTGACAGGGCCCTCCGGCTACACCTTC
CDR3aa: CASSLTGPSGYTF

len: 20
v_gene: TRBV5-4
abundance: -
d_gene: TRBD2
j_gene: TRBJ2-3
CDR3nt: TGTGCCAGCAGCGGACCGGGACTAGCGGGAGACTGGGACGGCACAGATACGCAGTATTTT
CDR3aa: CASSGPGLAGDWDGTDTQYF

len: 14
v_gene: TRBV5-1
abundance: many
d_gene: TRBD2
j_gene: TRBJ2-3
CDR3nt: TGCGCCAGCAAGCTGGGACTAGCCACAGATACGCAGTATTTT
CDR3aa: CASKLGLATDTQYF

len: 14
v_gene: TRBV12-3/TRBV12-4
abundance: many
d_gene: -
j_gene: TRBJ1-2
CDR3nt: TGTGCCAGCAGTTTCACAAGCAGTAACTATGGCTACACCTTC
CDR3aa: CASSFTSSNYGYTF

len: 18
v_gene: TRBV12-3/TRBV12-4
abundance: many
d_gene: TRBD1
j_gene: TRBJ2-7
CDR3nt: TGTGCCAGCAGTTTTAGCTTAACTCCGGACAGGCCGAACCACGAGCAGTACTTC
CDR3aa: CASSFSLTPDRPNHEQYF

len: 13
v_gene: TRBV27
abundance: few
d_gene: -
j_gene: TRBJ1-1
CDR3nt: TGTGCCAGCAGTTTAAGGCGGAACACTGAAGCTTTCTTT
CDR3aa: CASSLRRNTEAFF

len: 15
v_gene: TRBV2
abundance: -
d_gene: -
j_gene: TRBJ1-2
CDR3nt: TGTGCCAGCTCCAGCCTACAGACACCTAACTATGGCTACACCTTC
CDR3aa: CASSSLQTPNYGYTF

len: 15
v_gene: TRBV15
abundance: many
d_gene: TRBD2
j_gene: TRBJ2-1
CDR3nt: TGTGCCACCAGCACAGCGGGGGGGGCCTACAATGAGCAGTTCTTC
CDR3aa: CATSTAGGAYNEQFF

len: 13
v_gene: TRBV7-3
abundance: -
d_gene: -
j_gene: TRBJ2-5
CDR3nt: TGTGCCAGCAGCTGGACAGATCAAGAGACCCAGTACTTC
CDR3aa: CASSWTDQETQYF

len: 14
v_gene: TRBV7-3
abundance: -
d_gene: -
j_gene: TRBJ2-7
CDR3nt: TGTGCCAGCAGCCCCGGCCCTCCGCCGGGGGAGCAGTACTTC
CDR3aa: CASSPGPPPGEQYF

len: 13
v_gene: TRBV12-3/TRBV12-4
abundance: few
d_gene: TRBD1
j_gene: TRBJ2-7
CDR3nt: TGTGCCAGCAGTTCTAGGGGGCAGGGCGAGCAGTACTTC
CDR3aa: CASSSRGQGEQYF

len: 13
v_gene: TRBV28
abundance: many
d_gene: -
j_gene: TRBJ2-3
CDR3nt: TGTGCCAGCAGCCTAGACGGTGCAGATACGCAGTATTTT
CDR3aa: CASSLDGADTQYF

len: 11
v_gene: TRBV29-1
abundance: few
d_gene: -
j_gene: TRBJ1-6
CDR3nt: TGCAGCGTTGCCACGGGGGAAAACCTCCACTTT
CDR3aa: CSVATGENLHF

len: 17
v_gene: TRBV12-3/TRBV12-4
abundance: many
d_gene: TRBD2
j_gene: TRBJ2-3
CDR3nt: TGTGCCAGCAGTTTTGGACTAGCGGGGGCAAAATCAGATACGCAGTATTTT
CDR3aa: CASSFGLAGAKSDTQYF

len: 15
v_gene: TRBV10-3
abundance: many
d_gene: TRBD1
j_gene: TRBJ2-3
CDR3nt: TGTGCCATCAGTATGGGACAGATCCTCACAGATACGCAGTATTTT
CDR3aa: CAISMGQILTDTQYF

len: 15
v_gene: TRBV6-1
abundance: -
d_gene: TRBD1
j_gene: TRBJ2-2
CDR3nt: TGTGCCAGCAGGGATGACAGGGGGAGCACCGGGGAGCTGTTTTTT
CDR3aa: CASRDDRGSTGELFF

len: 16
v_gene: TRBV7-2
abundance: many
d_gene: TRBD1
j_gene: TRBJ2-4
CDR3nt: TGTGCCAGCAGCGCCCGGACAGGGTTAGGCAAAAACATTCAGTACTTC
CDR3aa: CASSARTGLGKNIQYF

len: 12
v_gene: TRBV30
abundance: many
d_gene: -
j_gene: TRBJ1-1
CDR3nt: TGTGCCTGGAGTGTACGGGGGACTGAAGCTTTCTTT
CDR3aa: CAWSVRGTEAFF

len: 13
v_gene: TRBV18
abundance: many
d_gene: -
j_gene: TRBJ2-1
CDR3nt: TGTGCCAGCTCCCCTACTAGAGACAATGAGCAGTTCTTC
CDR3aa: CASSPTRDNEQFF

len: 16
v_gene: TRBV7-8
abundance: many
d_gene: TRBD1
j_gene: TRBJ2-3
CDR3nt: TGTGCCAGCAGCTTACGTCCAGGGGGTCAGGCAGATACGCAGTATTTT
CDR3aa: CASSLRPGGQADTQYF

len: 16
v_gene: TRBV11-2
abundance: few
d_gene: -
j_gene: TRBJ1-1
CDR3nt: TGTGCCAGCAGCTCCCTAGGTGTCCTGACGAACACTGAAGCTTTCTTT
CDR3aa: CASSSLGVLTNTEAFF

len: 15
v_gene: TRBV4-2
abundance: -
d_gene: -
j_gene: TRBJ2-3
CDR3nt: TGTGTCAGCAGCCAAGGTCAGGGAGGAACAGATACGCAGTATTTT
CDR3aa: CVSSQGQGGTDTQYF

len: 15
v_gene: TRBV27
abundance: -
d_gene: TRBD1
j_gene: TRBJ2-4
CDR3nt: TGTGCCAGCAGTTTGTCCGGGACAGAGCTAAACATTCAGTACTTC
CDR3aa: CASSLSGTELNIQYF

len: 12
v_gene: TRBV6-1
abundance: many
d_gene: -
j_gene: TRBJ1-1
CDR3nt: TGTGCCAGCACCGAACCTAACACTGAAGCTTTCTTT
CDR3aa: CASTEPNTEAFF

len: 14
v_gene: TRBV7-2
abundance: -
d_gene: -
j_gene: TRBJ2-3
CDR3nt: TGTGCCAGCAGCTCCAGGGCACACACAGATACGCAGTATTTT
CDR3aa: CASSSRAHTDTQYF

len: 15
v_gene: TRBV7-8
abundance: many
d_gene: -
j_gene: TRBJ2-1
CDR3nt: TGTGCCAGCAGCTTAGCGCGTCTGATAGGGGACGAGCAGTTCTTC
CDR3aa: CASSLARLIGDEQFF

len: 17
v_gene: TRBV19
abundance: many
d_gene: TRBD1
j_gene: TRBJ2-3
CDR3nt: TGTGCCAGTAGTATCCCACCCCGAGGACAGGGTCCAGATACGCAGTATTTT
CDR3aa: CASSIPPRGQGPDTQYF

len: 14
v_gene: TRBV5-1
abundance: many
d_gene: TRBD2
j_gene: TRBJ2-1
CDR3nt: TGCGCCAGCAGCTGGACTAGCGGTTACAATGAGCAGTTCTTC
CDR3aa: CASSWTSGYNEQFF

len: 13
v_gene: TRBV20-1
abundance: many
d_gene: -
j_gene: TRBJ2-5
CDR3nt: TGCAGTCCGACTCACGGAGGGGTAGAGACCCAGTACTTC
CDR3aa: CSPTHGGVETQYF

len: 16
v_gene: TRBV7-8
abundance: many
d_gene: TRBD1
j_gene: TRBJ2-2
CDR3nt: TGTGCCAGCAGCTTTAGGGCCGGGACAGACACCGGGGAGCTGTTTTTT
CDR3aa: CASSFRAGTDTGELFF

len: 13
v_gene: TRBV20-1
abundance: -
d_gene: -
j_gene: TRBJ2-7
CDR3nt: TGCAGTGCCTACGGGGACGGGACCTACGAGCAGTACTTC
CDR3aa: CSAYGDGTYEQYF

len: 12
v_gene: TRBV20-1
abundance: -
d_gene: -
j_gene: TRBJ1-3
CDR3nt: TGCAGTGCTTCTACTGGGGGGAACACCATATATTTT
CDR3aa: CSASTGGNTIYF

len: 15
v_gene: TRBV5-1
abundance: few
d_gene: TRBD2
j_gene: TRBJ2-1
CDR3nt: TGCGCCAGCGGCCCGGCCAAGCGGGGGATCGATGAGCAGTTCTTC
CDR3aa: CASGPAKRGIDEQFF

len: 14
v_gene: TRBV6-5
abundance: many
d_gene: TRBD2
j_gene: TRBJ2-7
CDR3nt: TGTGCCAGCAGCCGACTAGCGGGAGACTACGAGCAGTACTTC
CDR3aa: CASSRLAGDYEQYF

len: 15
v_gene: TRBV20-1
abundance: -
d_gene: TRBD1
j_gene: TRBJ2-7
CDR3nt: TGCAGTGCTAGTAACCGGGACAGGGGGACAGACGAGCAGTACTTC
CDR3aa: CSASNRDRGTDEQYF